What follows is one TCR beta chain and its context. Its target is unknown. These data originate in a study of T-cell reconstitution after alpha-beta-depleted transplantation in children. General observations from the study: Newly generated T cells supplied most T-cell counts and diversity one year post-transplant. Reported findings indicate that, about two months after transplant, alpha-beta T cells came from several hundred expanded clones, which were derived from non-depleted graft cells.

Preparation of the TCRbeta library was carried out with unique molecular identifiers. TCRdb reprocessed the PCR reads with MiXCR, giving one entry per CDR3 protein. The sample holds about 300,000 distinct CDR3 sequences, 6.5% to 9% seen once. After removal of 4 bases from V and 5 bases from J, the junction contained 10 bases not matched to a gene. CDR1 is MNHEY and CDR2 is SVGAGI in the germline V gene. This CDR3 has 15 amino acids. The chain links TRBV6-5 to TRBJ1-1, with 7 bases that match TRBD1. The TCR comes from a female patient younger than 10 who had a stem cell transplant for Fanconi anemia, so the T cells may come from the graft donor. The material was peripheral blood, obtained 360 days after TCRalphabeta/CD19-depleted stem cell transplant. The CDR3 loop is CASSSYRGGGTEAFF. CDR3 sequence (DNA): TGTGCCAGCAGTTCTTACAGGGGCGGCGGGACTGAAGCTTTCTTT.